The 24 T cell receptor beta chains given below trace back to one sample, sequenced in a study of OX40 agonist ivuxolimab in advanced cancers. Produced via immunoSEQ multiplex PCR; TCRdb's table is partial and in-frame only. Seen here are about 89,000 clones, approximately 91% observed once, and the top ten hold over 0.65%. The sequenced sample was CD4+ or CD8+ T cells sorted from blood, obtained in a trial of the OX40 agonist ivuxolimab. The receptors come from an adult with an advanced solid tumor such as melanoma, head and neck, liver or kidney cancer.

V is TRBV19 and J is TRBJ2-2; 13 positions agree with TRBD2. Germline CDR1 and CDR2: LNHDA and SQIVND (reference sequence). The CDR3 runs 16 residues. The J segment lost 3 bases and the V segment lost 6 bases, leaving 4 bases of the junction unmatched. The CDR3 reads CASRLAGGPYTGELFF. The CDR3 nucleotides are TGTGCCAGTAGACTAGCGGGAGGGCCGTACACCGGGGAGCTGTTTTTT.

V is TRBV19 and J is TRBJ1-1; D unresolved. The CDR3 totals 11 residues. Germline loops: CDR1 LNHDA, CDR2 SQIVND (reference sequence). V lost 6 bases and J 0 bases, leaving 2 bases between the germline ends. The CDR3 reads CASRLNTEAFF. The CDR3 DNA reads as TGTGCCAGTAGACTGAACACTGAAGCTTTCTTT. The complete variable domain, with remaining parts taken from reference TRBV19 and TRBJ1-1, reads DGGITQSPKYLFRKEGQNVTLSCEQNLNHDAMYWYRQDPGQGLRLIYYSQIVNDFQKGDIAEGYSVSREKKESFPLTVTSAQKNPTAFYLCASRLNTEAFFGQGTRLTVV.

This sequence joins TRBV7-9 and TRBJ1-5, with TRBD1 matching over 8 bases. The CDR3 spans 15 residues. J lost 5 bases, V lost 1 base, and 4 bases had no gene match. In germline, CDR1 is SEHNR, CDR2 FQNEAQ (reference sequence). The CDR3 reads CASSLGTGYDQPQHF. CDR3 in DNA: TGTGCCAGCAGCTTAGGGACAGGGTACGATCAGCCCCAGCATTTT.

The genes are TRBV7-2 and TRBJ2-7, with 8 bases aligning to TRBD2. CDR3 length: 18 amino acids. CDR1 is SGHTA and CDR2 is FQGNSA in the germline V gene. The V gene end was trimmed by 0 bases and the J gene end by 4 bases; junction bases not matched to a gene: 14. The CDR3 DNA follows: TGTGCCAGCAGCTTAGCGTTTTCGGGGGGGCCCCGGGCTTACGAGCAGTACTTC. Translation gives CASSLAFSGGPRAYEQYF.

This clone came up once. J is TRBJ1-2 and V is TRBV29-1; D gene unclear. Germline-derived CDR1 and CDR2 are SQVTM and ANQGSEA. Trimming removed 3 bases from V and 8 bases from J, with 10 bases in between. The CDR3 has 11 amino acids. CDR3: CSVEFHGGYTF. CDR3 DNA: TGCAGCGTTGAGTTTCACGGAGGCTACACCTTC.

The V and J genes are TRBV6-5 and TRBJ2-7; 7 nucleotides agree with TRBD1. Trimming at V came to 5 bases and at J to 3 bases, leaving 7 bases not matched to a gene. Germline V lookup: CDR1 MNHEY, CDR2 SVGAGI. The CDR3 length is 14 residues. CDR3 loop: CASSTTGLNYEQYF. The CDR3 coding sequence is TGTGCCAGCAGTACGACAGGGCTTAACTACGAGCAGTACTTC.

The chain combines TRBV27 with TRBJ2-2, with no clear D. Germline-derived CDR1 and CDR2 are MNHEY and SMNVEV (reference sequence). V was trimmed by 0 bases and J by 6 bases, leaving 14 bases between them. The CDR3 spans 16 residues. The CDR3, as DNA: TGTGCCAGCAGTTTATCCCGGACGCCCGTCGCCGGGGAGCTGTTTTTT. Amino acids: CASSLSRTPVAGELFF.

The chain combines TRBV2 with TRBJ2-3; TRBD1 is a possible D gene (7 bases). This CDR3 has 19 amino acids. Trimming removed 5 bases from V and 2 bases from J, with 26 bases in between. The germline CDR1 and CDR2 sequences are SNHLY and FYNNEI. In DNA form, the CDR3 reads TGTGCCAGCAGTCCCGCGGGACAGTACGCCTCCTTTTCCACAGATACGCAGTATTTT. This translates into CASSPAGQYASFSTDTQYF.

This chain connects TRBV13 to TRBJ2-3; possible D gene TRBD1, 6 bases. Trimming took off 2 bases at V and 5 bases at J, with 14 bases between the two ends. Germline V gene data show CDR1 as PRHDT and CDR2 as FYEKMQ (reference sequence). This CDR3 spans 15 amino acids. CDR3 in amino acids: CASSLRSGVIDTQYF. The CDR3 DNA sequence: TGTGCCAGCAGCTTAAGGTCAGGGGTTATAGATACGCAGTATTTT.

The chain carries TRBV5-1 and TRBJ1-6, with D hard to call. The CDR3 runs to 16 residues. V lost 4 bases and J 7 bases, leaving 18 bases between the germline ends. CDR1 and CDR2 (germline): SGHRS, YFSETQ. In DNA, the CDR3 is TGCGCCAGCAGCCGGGTCCTCTCAGACCAGAATTCACCCCTCCACTTT. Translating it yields CASSRVLSDQNSPLHF.

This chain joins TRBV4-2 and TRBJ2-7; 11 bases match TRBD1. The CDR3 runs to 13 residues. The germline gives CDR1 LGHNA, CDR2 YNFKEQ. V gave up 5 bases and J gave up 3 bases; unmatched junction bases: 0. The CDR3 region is CASSGTGGYEQYF. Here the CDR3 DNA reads TGTGCCAGCAGCGGGACAGGGGGCTACGAGCAGTACTTC.

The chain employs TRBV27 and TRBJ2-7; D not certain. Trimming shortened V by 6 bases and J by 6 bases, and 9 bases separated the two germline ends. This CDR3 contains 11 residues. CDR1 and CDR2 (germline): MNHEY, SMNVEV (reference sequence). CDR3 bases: TGTGCCAGCAGAACCGTAGGCGAGCAGTACTTC. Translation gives CASRTVGEQYF.

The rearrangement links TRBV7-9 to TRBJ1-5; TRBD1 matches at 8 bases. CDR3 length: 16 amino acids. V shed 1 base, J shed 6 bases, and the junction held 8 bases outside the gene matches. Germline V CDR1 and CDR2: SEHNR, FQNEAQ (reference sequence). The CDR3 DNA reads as TGTGCCAGCAGCTTAGATCCAGGGGGCTCAGGTCAGCCCCAGCATTTT. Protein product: CASSLDPGGSGQPQHF.

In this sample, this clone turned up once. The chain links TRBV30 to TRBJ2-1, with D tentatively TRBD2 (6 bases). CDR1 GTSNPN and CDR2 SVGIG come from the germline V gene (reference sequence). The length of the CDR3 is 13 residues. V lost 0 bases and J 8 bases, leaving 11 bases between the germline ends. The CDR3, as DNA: TGTGCCTGGAGTGTACGAGCGGGCGATGAGCAGTTCTTC. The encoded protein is CAWSVRAGDEQFF.

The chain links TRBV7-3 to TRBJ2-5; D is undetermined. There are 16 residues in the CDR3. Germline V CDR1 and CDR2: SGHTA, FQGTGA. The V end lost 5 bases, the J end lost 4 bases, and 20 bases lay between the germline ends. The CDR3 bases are TGTGCCAGCAGCGCCATGGGCATTGCAGGCACAGAGACCCAGTACTTC. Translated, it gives CASSAMGIAGTETQYF.

CDR3 nucleotides: TGTGCCAGCAGCTTGGGACTAGCGGGGACTAGCACAGATACGCAGTATTTT. This sequence encodes CASSLGLAGTSTDTQYF. The rearrangement uses TRBV11-3 and TRBJ2-3, with TRBD2 matching 13 bases. The CDR3 extends over 17 amino acids. Unmatched junction bases numbered 3, after V lost 3 bases and J lost 0 bases. The germline CDR1 and CDR2 sequences are SGHNT and YENEEA.

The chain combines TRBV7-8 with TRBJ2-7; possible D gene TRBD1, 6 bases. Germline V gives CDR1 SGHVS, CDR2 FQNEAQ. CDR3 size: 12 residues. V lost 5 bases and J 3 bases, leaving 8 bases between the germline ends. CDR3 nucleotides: TGTGCCAGCAGCCAAGGGGGCTACGAGCAGTACTTC. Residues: CASSQGGYEQYF.

The CDR3 is CASSEWGGADTEAFF. The CDR3 DNA reads as TGTGCCAGCAGTGAATGGGGGGGCGCGGACACTGAAGCTTTCTTT. V gene TRBV6-1 combines with J gene TRBJ1-1; D is possibly TRBD1 (6 bases). The V end lost 2 bases, the J end lost 3 bases, and 13 bases lay between the germline ends. The CDR3 spans 15 residues. Germline V gene data show CDR1 as MNHNS and CDR2 as SASEGT.

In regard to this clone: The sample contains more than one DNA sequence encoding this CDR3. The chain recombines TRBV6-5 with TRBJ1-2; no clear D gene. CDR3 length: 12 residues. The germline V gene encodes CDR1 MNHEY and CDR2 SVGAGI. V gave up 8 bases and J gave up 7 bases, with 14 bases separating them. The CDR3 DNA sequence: TGTGCCAGCCGAGCCACGGGGAGTGGCTACACCTTC. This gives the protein CASRATGSGYTF.

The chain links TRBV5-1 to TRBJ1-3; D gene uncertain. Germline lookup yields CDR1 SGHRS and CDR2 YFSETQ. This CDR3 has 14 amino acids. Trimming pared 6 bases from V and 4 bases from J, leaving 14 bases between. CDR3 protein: CASMAEEAGNTIYF. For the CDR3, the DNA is TGCGCCAGCATGGCGGAAGAAGCCGGAAACACCATATATTTT. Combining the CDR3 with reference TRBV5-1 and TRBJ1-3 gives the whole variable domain KAGVTQTPRYLIKTRGQQVTLSCSPISGHRSVSWYQQTPGQGLQFLFEYFSETQRNKGNFPGRFSGRQFSNSRSEMNVSTLELGDSALYLCASMAEEAGNTIYFGEGSWLTVV.

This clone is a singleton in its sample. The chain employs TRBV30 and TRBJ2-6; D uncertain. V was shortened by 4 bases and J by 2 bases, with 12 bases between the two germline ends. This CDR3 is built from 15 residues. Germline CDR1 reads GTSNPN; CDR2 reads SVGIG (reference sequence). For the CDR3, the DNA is TGTGCCTGGAATCTTGTGAAGACTGGGGCCAACGTCCTGACTTTC. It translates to CAWNLVKTGANVLTF.

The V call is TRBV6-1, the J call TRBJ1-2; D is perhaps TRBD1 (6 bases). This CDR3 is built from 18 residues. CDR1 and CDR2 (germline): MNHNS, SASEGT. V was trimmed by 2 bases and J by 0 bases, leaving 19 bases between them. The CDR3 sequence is CASSESPTGTPANYGYTF. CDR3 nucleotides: TGTGCCAGCAGTGAATCCCCAACCGGGACACCAGCTAACTATGGCTACACCTTC.

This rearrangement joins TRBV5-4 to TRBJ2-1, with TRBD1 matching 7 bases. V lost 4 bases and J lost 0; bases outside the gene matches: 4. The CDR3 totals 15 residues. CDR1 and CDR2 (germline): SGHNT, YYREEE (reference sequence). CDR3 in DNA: TGTGCCAGCAGCCCGCAGGGGGTCTCCTACAATGAGCAGTTCTTC. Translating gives CASSPQGVSYNEQFF.

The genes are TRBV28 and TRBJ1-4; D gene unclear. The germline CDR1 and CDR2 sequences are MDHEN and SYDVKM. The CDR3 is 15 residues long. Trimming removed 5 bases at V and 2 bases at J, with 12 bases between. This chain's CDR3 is CASSPSGYTNEKLFF. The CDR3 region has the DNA TGTGCCAGCAGTCCCTCGGGGTATACTAATGAAAAACTGTTTTTT.